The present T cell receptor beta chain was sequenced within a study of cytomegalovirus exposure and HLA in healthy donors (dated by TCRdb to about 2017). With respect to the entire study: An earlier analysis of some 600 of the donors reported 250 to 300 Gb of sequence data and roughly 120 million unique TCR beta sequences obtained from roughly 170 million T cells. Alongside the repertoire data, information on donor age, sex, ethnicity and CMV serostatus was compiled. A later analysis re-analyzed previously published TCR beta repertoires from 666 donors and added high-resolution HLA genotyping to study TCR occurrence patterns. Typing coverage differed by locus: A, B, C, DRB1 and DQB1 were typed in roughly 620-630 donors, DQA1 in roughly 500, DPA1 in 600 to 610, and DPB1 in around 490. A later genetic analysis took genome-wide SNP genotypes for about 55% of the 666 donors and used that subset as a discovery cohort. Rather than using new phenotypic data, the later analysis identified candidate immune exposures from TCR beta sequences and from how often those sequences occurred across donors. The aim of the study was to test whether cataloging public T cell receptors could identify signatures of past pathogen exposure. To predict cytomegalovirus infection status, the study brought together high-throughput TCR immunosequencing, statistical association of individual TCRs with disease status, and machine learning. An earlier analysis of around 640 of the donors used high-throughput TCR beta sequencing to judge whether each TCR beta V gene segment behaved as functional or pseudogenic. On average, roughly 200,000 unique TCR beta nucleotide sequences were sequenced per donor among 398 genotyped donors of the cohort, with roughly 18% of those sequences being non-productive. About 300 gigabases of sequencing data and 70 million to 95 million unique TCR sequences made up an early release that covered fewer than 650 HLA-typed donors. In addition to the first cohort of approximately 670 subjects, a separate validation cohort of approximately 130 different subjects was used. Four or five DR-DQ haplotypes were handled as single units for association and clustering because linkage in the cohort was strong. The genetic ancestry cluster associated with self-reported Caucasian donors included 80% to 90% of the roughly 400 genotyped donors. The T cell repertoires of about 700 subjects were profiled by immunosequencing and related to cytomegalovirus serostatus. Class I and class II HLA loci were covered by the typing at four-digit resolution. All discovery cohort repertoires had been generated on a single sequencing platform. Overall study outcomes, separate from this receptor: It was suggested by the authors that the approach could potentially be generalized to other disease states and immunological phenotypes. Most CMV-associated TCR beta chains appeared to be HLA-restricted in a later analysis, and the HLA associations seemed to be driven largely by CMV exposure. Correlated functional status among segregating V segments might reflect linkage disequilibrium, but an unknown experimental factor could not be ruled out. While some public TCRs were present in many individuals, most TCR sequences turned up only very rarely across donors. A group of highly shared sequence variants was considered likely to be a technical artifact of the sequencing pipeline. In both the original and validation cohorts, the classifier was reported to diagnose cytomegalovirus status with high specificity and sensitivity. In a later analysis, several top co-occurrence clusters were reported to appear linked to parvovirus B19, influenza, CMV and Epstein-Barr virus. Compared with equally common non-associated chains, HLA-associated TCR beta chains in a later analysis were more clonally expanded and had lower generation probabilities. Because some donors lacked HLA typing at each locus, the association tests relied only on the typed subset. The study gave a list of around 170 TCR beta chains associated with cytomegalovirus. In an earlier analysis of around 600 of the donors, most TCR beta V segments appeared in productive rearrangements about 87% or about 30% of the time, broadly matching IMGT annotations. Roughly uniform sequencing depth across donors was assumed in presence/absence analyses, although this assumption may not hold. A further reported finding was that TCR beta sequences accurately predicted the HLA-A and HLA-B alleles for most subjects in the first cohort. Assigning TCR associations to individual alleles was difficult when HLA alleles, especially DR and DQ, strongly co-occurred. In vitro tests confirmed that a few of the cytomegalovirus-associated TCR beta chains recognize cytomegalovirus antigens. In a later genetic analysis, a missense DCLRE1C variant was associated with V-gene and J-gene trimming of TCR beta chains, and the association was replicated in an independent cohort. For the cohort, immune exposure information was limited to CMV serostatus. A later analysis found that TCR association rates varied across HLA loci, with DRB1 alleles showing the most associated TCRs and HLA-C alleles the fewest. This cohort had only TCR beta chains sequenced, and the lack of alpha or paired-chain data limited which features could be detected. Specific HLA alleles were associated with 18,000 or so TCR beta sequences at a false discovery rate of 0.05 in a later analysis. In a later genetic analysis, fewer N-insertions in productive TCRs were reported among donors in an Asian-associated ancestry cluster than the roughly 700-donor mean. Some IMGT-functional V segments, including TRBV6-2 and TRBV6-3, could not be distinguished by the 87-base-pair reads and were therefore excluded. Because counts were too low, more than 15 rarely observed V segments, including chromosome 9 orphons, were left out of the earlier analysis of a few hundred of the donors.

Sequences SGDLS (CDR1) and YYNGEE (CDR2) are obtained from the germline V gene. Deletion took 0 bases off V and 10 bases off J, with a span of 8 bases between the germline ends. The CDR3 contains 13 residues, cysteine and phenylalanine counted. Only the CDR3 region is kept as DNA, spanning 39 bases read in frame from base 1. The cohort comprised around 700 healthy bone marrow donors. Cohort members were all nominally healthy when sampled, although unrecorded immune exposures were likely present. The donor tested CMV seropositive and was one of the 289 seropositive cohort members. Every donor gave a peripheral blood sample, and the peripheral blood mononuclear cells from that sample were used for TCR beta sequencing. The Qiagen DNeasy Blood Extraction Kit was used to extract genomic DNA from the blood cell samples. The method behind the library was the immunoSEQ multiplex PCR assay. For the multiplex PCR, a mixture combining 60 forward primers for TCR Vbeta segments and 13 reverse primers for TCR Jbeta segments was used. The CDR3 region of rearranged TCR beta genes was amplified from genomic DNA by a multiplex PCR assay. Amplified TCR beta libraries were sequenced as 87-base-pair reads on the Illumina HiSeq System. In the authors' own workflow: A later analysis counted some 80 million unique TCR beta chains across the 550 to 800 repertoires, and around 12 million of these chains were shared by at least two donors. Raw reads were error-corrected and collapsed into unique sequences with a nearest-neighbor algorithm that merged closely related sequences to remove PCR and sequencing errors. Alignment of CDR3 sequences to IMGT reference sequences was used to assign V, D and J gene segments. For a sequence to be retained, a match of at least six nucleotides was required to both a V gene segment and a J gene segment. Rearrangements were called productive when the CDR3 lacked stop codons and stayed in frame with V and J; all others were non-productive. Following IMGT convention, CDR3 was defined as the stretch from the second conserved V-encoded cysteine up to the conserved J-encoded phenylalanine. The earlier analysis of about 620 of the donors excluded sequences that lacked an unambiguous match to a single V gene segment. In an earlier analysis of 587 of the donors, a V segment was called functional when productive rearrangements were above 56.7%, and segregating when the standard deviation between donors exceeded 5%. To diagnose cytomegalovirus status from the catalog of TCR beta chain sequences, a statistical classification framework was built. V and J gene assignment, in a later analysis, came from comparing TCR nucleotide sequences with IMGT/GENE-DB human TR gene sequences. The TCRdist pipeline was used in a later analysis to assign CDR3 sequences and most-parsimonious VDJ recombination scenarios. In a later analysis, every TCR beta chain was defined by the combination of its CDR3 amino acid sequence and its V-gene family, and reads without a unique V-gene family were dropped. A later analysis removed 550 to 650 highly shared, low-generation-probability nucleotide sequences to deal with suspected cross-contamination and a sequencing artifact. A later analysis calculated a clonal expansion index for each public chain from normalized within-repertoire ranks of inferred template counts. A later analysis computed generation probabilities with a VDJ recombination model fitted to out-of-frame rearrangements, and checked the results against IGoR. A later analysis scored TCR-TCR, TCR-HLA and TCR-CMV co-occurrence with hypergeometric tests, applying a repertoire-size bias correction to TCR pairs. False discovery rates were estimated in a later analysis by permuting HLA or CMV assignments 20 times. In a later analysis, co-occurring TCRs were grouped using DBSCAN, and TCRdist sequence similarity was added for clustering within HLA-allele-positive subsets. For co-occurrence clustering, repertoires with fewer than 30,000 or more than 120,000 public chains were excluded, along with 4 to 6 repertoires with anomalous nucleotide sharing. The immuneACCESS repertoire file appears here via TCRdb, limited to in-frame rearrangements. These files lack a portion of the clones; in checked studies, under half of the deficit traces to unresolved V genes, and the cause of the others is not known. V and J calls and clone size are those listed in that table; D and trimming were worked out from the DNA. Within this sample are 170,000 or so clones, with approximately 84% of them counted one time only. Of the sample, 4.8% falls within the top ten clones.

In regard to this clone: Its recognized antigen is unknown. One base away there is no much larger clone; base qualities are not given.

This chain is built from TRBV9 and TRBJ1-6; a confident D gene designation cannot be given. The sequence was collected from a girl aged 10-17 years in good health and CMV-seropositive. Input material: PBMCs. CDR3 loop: CASSVEHRSPLHF. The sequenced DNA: TGTGCCAGCAGCGTAGAGCATCGCTCACCCCTCCACTTT.